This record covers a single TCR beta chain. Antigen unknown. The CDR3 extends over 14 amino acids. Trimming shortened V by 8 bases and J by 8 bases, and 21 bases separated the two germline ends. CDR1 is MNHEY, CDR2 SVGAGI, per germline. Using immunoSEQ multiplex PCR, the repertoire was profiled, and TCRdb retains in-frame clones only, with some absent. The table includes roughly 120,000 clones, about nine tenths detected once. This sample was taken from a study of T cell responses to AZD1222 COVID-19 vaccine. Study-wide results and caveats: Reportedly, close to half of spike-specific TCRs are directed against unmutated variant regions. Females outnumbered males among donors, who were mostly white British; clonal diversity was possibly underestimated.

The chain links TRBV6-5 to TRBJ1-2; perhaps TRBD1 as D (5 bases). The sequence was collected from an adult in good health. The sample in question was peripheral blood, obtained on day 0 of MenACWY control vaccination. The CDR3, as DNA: TGTGCCAGCGAAGATTGGGGGATAGGGGACGGCTACACCTTC. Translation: CASEDWGIGDGYTF.